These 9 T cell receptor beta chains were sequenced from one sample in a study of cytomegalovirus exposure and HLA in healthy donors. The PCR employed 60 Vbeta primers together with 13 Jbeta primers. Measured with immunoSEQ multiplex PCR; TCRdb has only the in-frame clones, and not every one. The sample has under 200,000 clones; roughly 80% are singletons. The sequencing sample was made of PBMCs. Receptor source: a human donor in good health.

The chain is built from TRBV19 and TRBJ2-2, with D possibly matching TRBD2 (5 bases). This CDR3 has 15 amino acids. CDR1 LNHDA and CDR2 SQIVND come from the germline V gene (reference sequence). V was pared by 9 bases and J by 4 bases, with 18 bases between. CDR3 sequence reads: CASPRAGGPTGELFF. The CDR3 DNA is TGTGCCAGCCCTAGGGCCGGCGGGCCCACCGGGGAGCTGTTTTTT.

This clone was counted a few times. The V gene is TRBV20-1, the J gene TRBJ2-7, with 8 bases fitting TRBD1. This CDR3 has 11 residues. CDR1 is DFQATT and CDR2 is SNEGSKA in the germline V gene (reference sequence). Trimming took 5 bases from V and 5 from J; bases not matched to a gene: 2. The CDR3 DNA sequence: TGCAGTGCTTTGACAGGGGACGAGCAGTACTTC. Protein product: CSALTGDEQYF.

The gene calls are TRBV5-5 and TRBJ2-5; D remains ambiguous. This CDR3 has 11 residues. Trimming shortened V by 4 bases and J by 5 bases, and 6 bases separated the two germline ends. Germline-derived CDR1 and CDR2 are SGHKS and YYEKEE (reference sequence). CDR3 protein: CASSDFETQYF. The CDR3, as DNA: TGTGCCAGCAGCGACTTTGAGACCCAGTACTTC.

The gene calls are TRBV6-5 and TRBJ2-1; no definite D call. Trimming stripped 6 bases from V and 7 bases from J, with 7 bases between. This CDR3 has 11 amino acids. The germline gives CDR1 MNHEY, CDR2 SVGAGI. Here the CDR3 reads CASRTRNEQFF. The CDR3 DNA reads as TGTGCCAGCAGAACGAGGAATGAGCAGTTCTTC.

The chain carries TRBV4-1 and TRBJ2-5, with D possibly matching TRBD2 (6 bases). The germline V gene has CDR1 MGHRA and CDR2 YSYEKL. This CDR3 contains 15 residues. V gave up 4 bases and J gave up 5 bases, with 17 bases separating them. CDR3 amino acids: CASSPSGDHYETQYF. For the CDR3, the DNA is TGCGCCAGCAGCCCCTCGGGGGACCACTACGAGACCCAGTACTTC.

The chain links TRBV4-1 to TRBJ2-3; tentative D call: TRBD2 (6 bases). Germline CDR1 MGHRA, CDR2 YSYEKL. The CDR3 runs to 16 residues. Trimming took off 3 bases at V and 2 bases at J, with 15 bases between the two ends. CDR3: CASSQAGRSDTDTQYF. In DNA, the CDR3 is TGCGCCAGCAGCCAGGCAGGGAGGTCCGACACAGATACGCAGTATTTT.

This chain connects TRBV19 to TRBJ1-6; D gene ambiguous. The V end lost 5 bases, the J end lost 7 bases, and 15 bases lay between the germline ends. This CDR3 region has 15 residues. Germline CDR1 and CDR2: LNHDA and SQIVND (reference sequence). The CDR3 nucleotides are TGTGCCAGTAGTGTGACTCGGGAGGTGAATTCACCCCTCCACTTT. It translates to CASSVTREVNSPLHF.

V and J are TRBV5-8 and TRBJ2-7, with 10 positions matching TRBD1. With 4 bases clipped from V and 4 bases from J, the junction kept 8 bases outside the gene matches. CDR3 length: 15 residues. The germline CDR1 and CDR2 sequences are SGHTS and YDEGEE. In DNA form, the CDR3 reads TGTGCCAGCAGCCACAGACAGGGGGCTTCTTACGAGCAGTACTTC. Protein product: CASSHRQGASYEQYF.

This chain's CDR3 is CASSLERGRNTEAFF. In DNA form, the CDR3 reads TGTGCCAGCAGCTTGGAGCGGGGGAGGAACACTGAAGCTTTCTTT. The chain recombines TRBV5-5 with TRBJ1-1; D is possibly TRBD1 (5 bases). From germline, CDR1 is SGHKS and CDR2 YYEKEE (reference sequence). The V end lost 0 bases, the J end lost 1 base, and 10 bases lay between the germline ends. The CDR3 spans 15 residues.